This T cell receptor beta chain is from a study of Ad26.COV2.S vaccination and SARS-CoV-2 variants. Of note for this clone: Its antigen is not identified.

Treatment described: roughly 18 received Ad26.COV2.S at low or high dose, single or two shots; roughly five received placebo; per-sample allocation not given. Day 63 after the first injection of vaccine or placebo was the sampling time. V shed 5 bases and J 14 bases; nucleotides not matched to a gene: 11. The CDR3 is 13 residues long. The germline V gene has CDR1 SGHTA and CDR2 FQGNSA. Assay used: immunoSEQ multiplex PCR; TCRdb lists only in-frame clones, some missing. Among 300,000 to 350,000 clones listed, approximately 87% were seen once. Overall study results and limits: Relative to placebo recipients, vaccine recipients exhibited elevated spike-specific TCR breadth. A substantial breadth of spike-specific CD8+ and CD4+ T cell responses after vaccination has been reported.

The rearrangement links TRBV7-2 to TRBJ2-1; 8 nucleotides agree with TRBD2. The origin of this receptor is a person aged 18-60 years who received the Ad26.COV2.S COVID-19 vaccine or a placebo. Here the sequenced sample was peripheral blood, taken in a trial of Ad26.COV2.S vaccine versus placebo. The CDR3 DNA reads TGTGCCAGCAGCGAGGAGCTAGCGGGCCCTGAGTTCTTC. Amino acid sequence: CASSEELAGPEFF.